The 20 T cell receptor beta chains below come from one sample, sequenced in a study of identical twins. TCRdb reanalysed the 5' RACE reads using MiXCR and keeps one entry per CDR3 protein. The table records 150,000 or so distinct CDR3 sequences, around 3.4% of them present only once. What was sequenced was memory T cells sorted from blood. The receptors stem from a man between 18 and 35 years old in good health.

This clonotype was recorded many times. V is TRBV20-1 and J is TRBJ2-1; 10 bases fit TRBD2. V gave up 5 bases and J gave up 5 bases; unmatched junction bases: 6. Germline V lookup: CDR1 DFQATT, CDR2 SNEGSKA (reference sequence). The CDR3 is made up of 14 amino acids. This CDR3 is CSALSGRDNNEQFF. DNA for the CDR3: TGCAGTGCTCTCAGCGGGAGGGACAACAATGAGCAGTTCTTC.

The chain is built from TRBV6-1 and TRBJ1-6; tentatively, D is TRBD1 (5 bases). The CDR3 loop spans 16 amino acids. V was pared by 6 bases and J by 4 bases, with 16 bases between. Germline CDR1 is MNHNS and CDR2 is SASEGT. CDR3 loop: CASSQIWDVYNSPLHF. In nucleotides, the CDR3 is TGTGCCAGCAGCCAGATATGGGACGTTTATAATTCACCCCTCCACTTT.

In this sample, this clonotype turned up many times. The chain links TRBV6-2 or TRBV6-3 to TRBJ2-2; possible D gene TRBD1, 6 bases. This CDR3 contains 13 residues. Germline V gene sequence: CDR1 MNHEY, CDR2 SVGEGT. V lost 10 bases and J lost 3, with 12 bases in between. This CDR3 reads CATTRTDTGELFF. CDR3 in DNA: TGTGCCACTACCCGGACAGACACCGGGGAGCTGTTTTTT.

This clonotype was counted many times. CDR3 region: CSMLWRAESNEQFF. CDR3 in DNA: TGCAGTATGCTTTGGCGGGCCGAGTCCAATGAGCAGTTCTTC. The chain is built from TRBV20-1 and TRBJ2-1; perhaps TRBD2 as D (5 bases). V was pared by 8 bases and J by 6 bases, with 20 bases between. The CDR3 contains 14 residues. Germline V gene lookup returns CDR1 DFQATT and CDR2 SNEGSKA (reference sequence).

There are many counts of this clonotype. The chain has TRBV19 and TRBJ2-1; perhaps TRBD2 as D (6 bases). Trimming removed 11 bases at V and 9 bases at J, with 8 bases between. This CDR3 has 9 residues. CDR1 is LNHDA and CDR2 is SQIVND in the germline V gene (reference sequence). For the CDR3, the DNA is TGTGCCGCCGGGGGTGAGCAGTTCTTC. Translated, it gives CAAGGEQFF.

Many counts were recorded for this clonotype. The chain joins TRBV5-1 to TRBJ2-1; TRBD2 matches at 13 bases. This CDR3 contains 15 residues. Per germline, CDR1 SGHRS and CDR2 YFSETQ. The ends lost 4 bases at V and 5 bases at J; junction bases unmatched: 3. The DNA for the CDR3 is TGCGCCAGCAGCGGGGGACTAGCGGGACACAATGAGCAGTTCTTC. It yields the protein CASSGGLAGHNEQFF.

The sample holds many counts of this clonotype. This chain connects TRBV11-2 to TRBJ2-2; D is ambiguous. This CDR3 region has 15 residues. The V gene lost 1 base and the J gene lost 1 base, with 7 bases spanning the gap. The germline CDR1 and CDR2 sequences are SGHAT and FQNNGV. CDR3 loop: CASSLGHQNTGELFF. CDR3 coding DNA: TGTGCCAGCAGCTTAGGACACCAGAACACCGGGGAGCTGTTTTTT.

The chain has TRBV2 and TRBJ1-4; D possibly corresponds to TRBD1 (5 bases). Germline V gives CDR1 SNHLY, CDR2 FYNNEI. The CDR3 spans 17 residues. V was cut by 2 bases and J by 2 bases, with 15 bases left in between. The CDR3 spells CASSEWGGDTTNEKLFF. Here the CDR3 DNA reads TGTGCCAGCAGTGAATGGGGAGGGGATACGACTAATGAAAAACTGTTTTTT.

This clonotype showed up many times. The CDR3 DNA follows: TGCAGTGCTAGGTGGGGGGCCGGCAATCAGCCCCAGCATTTT. Translation gives CSARWGAGNQPQHF. The gene calls are TRBV20-1 and TRBJ1-5, with D maybe TRBD1 (6 bases). CDR1 and CDR2 (germline): DFQATT, SNEGSKA (reference sequence). Trimming took 3 bases from V and 2 from J, leaving 11 bases between them. This CDR3 contains 14 residues.

This clonotype was seen ten or more times. The V gene is TRBV5-1, the J gene TRBJ2-7; 7 nucleotides match TRBD2. V dropped 6 bases and J dropped 0; count of bases not matched to a gene: 9. The CDR3 spans 15 residues. The germline gives CDR1 SGHRS, CDR2 YFSETQ. The CDR3 is CASTQDGTNSYEQYF. In DNA, the CDR3 is TGCGCCAGCACTCAGGACGGGACTAACTCCTACGAGCAGTACTTC. The entire variable domain, with the rest obtained from reference TRBV5-1 and TRBJ2-7, is as follows: KAGVTQTPRYLIKTRGQQVTLSCSPISGHRSVSWYQQTPGQGLQFLFEYFSETQRNKGNFPGRFSGRQFSNSRSEMNVSTLELGDSALYLCASTQDGTNSYEQYFGPGTRLTVT.

This clonotype was detected ten times or more. The chain links TRBV12-3 or TRBV12-4 to TRBJ1-5; 8 nucleotides agree with TRBD1. V trimming: 5 bases; J trimming: 4 bases; junction bases outside the gene matches: 7. The CDR3 covers 15 residues. CDR3 sequence reads: CASSKRQGINQPQHF. For the CDR3, the DNA is TGTGCCAGCAGTAAACGACAGGGGATTAATCAGCCCCAGCATTTT.

The chain is built from TRBV4-1 and TRBJ2-1; D remains ambiguous. From germline, CDR1 is MGHRA and CDR2 YSYEKL. The CDR3 runs 15 residues. Deletions cut 1 base from V and 4 bases from J, with 11 bases between. CDR3 coding DNA: TGCGCCAGCAGCCAAGCCGTCTCGCGTTACAATGAGCAGTTCTTC. Encoded protein: CASSQAVSRYNEQFF.

There are many counts of this clonotype. The chain joins TRBV29-1 to TRBJ2-7; TRBD2 agrees at 14 bases. CDR1 is SQVTM and CDR2 is ANQGSEA in the germline V gene. After removal of 6 bases from V and 7 bases from J, the junction contained 5 bases not matched to a gene. The CDR3 contains 13 residues. In DNA form, the CDR3 reads TGCAGCGTGGGGACTAGCGGGAGAGGGGAGCAGTACGTC. Protein: CSVGTSGRGEQYV.

This clonotype was picked up many times. The junction and the germline gene differ at one end; a read error may be behind it. The rearrangement links TRBV5-5 to TRBJ1-2, with D tentatively TRBD1 (5 bases). Germline loops: CDR1 SGHKS, CDR2 YYEKEE (reference sequence). The CDR3 spans 13 residues. CDR3 DNA sequence: TGTGCCAGCAGATTGGGACTGTCCTATGGCTACACCTTC. The encoded protein is CASRLGLSYGYTF.

There are many counts of this clonotype. V is TRBV2 and J is TRBJ2-1; D might be TRBD2 (6 bases). CDR1 is SNHLY, CDR2 FYNNEI, per germline. Trimming removed 7 bases at V and 1 base at J, with 14 bases between. CDR3 size: 15 residues. The CDR3 loop is CASTQGLPSYNEQFF. The CDR3, as DNA: TGTGCCAGCACTCAAGGACTACCATCCTACAATGAGCAGTTCTTC.

This clonotype was found a few times. The rearrangement joins TRBV7-6 to TRBJ2-2, with D tentatively TRBD2 (6 bases). Germline values: CDR1 SGHVS, CDR2 FNYEAQ. The CDR3 runs to 17 residues. Trimming pared 2 bases from V and 4 bases from J, leaving 17 bases between. The CDR3 coding sequence is TGTGCCAGCAGCTTATCTCAGTTCGCGGGGCCCACCGGGGAGCTGTTTTTT. This encodes CASSLSQFAGPTGELFF.

This clonotype was seen ten or more times. The chain is built from TRBV7-3 and TRBJ2-1; 8 positions match TRBD2. Germline assignment: CDR1 SGHTA and CDR2 FQGTGA. Trimming cost V 5 bases and J 9 bases; bases outside gene matches: 12. The CDR3 has 15 amino acids. CDR3 DNA: TGTGCCAGCAGCCCAAACCCGACTAGCGTAGCTGAGCAGTTCTTC. Protein product: CASSPNPTSVAEQFF.

In this sample, this clonotype turned up many times. The chain couples TRBV7-9 to TRBJ1-4; D possibly corresponds to TRBD1 (5 bases). The germline gives CDR1 SEHNR, CDR2 FQNEAQ (reference sequence). The CDR3 length is 15 residues. V was cut by 5 bases and J by 11 bases, with 21 bases left in between. The CDR3 DNA is TGTGCCAGCAGCCCGTGGGACTCTATGGGCGAGAAACTGTTTTTT. Its protein is CASSPWDSMGEKLFF.

This clonotype showed up many times. The V call is TRBV12-3 or TRBV12-4, the J call TRBJ1-6; D uncertain. This CDR3 has 14 residues. V gave up 6 bases and J gave up 8 bases, with 14 bases separating them. The DNA for the CDR3 is TGTGCCAGCAGCGCTACAGAGGGTTATTCACCCCTCCACTTT. It encodes CASSATEGYSPLHF.

This chain links TRBV18 with TRBJ2-7; D not certain. Trimming stripped 4 bases from V and 6 bases from J, with 16 bases between. Germline V CDR1 and CDR2: KGHSH, LQKENI. This CDR3 is built from 14 residues. CDR3 region: CASSRQGLDGEQYF. In DNA form, the CDR3 reads TGTGCCAGCTCACGGCAAGGTTTGGACGGCGAGCAGTACTTC.